Listed here is a single T cell receptor beta chain. This specimen comes from a study of cytomegalovirus exposure and HLA in healthy donors. Germline V gene lookup returns CDR1 MNHNS and CDR2 SASEGT. V was cut by 2 bases and J by 0 bases, with 11 bases left in between. CDR3 length: 16 residues. PCR involved 60 Vbeta and 13 Jbeta primers. This table comes from immunoSEQ multiplex PCR, and its TCRdb copy is limited to in-frame clones, with some not included. The profile shows more than 150,000 clones, 75% to 85% of them singletons. The sequence was obtained from a boy aged 10-17 years in good health and CMV-seronegative. Source material: PBMCs. J is TRBJ1-3 and V is TRBV6-1, with a tentative D call TRBD1 (5 bases). The CDR3 loop is CASSEPGLSSGNTIYF. For the CDR3, the DNA is TGTGCCAGCAGTGAACCGGGACTGAGCTCTGGAAACACCATATATTTT.